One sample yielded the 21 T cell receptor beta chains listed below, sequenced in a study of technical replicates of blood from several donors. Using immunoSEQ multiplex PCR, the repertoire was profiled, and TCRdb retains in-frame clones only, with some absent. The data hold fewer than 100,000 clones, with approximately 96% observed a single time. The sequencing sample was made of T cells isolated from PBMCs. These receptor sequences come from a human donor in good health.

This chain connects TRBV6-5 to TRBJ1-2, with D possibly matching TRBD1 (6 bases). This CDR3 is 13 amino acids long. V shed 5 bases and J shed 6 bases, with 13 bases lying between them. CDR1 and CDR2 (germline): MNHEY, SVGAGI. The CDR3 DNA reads TGTGCCAGCAGTAGCCGGGACACTCATGGCTACACCTTC. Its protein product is CASSSRDTHGYTF.

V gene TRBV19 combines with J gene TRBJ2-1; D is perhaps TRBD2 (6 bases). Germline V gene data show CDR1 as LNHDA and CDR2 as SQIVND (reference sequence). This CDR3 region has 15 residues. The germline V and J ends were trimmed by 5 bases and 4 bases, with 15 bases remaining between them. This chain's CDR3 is CASSFMPGEYNEQFF. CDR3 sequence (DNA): TGTGCCAGTAGTTTCATGCCGGGAGAGTACAATGAGCAGTTCTTC. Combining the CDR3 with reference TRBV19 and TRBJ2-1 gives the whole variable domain DGGITQSPKYLFRKEGQNVTLSCEQNLNHDAMYWYRQDPGQGLRLIYYSQIVNDFQKGDIAEGYSVSREKKESFPLTVTSAQKNPTAFYLCASSFMPGEYNEQFFGPGTRLTVL.

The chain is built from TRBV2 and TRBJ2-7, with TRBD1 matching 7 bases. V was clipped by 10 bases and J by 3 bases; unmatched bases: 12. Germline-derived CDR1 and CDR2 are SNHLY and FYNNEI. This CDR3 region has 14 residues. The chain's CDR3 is CATKKGTEGYEQYF. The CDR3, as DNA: TGTGCCACCAAAAAGGGGACAGAGGGCTACGAGCAGTACTTC.

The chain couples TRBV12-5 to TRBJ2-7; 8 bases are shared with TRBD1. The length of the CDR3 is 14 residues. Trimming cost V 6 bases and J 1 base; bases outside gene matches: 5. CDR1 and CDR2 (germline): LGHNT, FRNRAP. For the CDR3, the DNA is TGTGCTAGTGGCCCTACAGGGGGGTCCTACGAGCAGTACTTC. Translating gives CASGPTGGSYEQYF.

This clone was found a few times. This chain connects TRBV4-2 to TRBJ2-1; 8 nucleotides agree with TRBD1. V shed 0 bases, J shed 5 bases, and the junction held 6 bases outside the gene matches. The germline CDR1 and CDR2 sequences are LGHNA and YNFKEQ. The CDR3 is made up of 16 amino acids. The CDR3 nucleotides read TGTGCCAGCAGCCAAGAGACAGGGGATTTTCACAATGAGCAGTTCTTC. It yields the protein CASSQETGDFHNEQFF.

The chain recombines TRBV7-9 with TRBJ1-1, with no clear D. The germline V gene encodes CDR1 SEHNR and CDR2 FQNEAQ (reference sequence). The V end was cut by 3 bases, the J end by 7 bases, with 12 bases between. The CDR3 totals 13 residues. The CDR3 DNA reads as TGTGCCAGCAGCTTTTCAACAGCCCGTGAAGCTTTCTTT. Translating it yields CASSFSTAREAFF.

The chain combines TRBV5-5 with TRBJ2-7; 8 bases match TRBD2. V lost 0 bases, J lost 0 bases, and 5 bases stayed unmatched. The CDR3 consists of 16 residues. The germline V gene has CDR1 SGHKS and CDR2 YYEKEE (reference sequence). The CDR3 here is CASSLAQRGPSYEQYF. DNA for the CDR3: TGTGCCAGCAGCTTGGCCCAGCGGGGGCCCTCCTACGAGCAGTACTTC.

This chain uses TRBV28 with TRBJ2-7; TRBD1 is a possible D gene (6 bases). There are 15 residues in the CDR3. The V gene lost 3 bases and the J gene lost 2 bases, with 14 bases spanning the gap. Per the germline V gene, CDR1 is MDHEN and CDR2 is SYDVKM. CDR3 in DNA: TGTGCCAGCAGTTTTACAGGGACCGTCACCTACGAGCAGTACTTC. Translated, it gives CASSFTGTVTYEQYF.

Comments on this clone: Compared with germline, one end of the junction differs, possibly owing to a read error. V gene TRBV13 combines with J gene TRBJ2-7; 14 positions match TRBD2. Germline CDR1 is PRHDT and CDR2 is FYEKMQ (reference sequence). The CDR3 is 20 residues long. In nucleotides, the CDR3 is TGTGCCAGCAGCCTTACTCGCGCTACGACTAGCGGGAGGGCCGGGTACGAGCAGTATTTC. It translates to CASSLTRATTSGRAGYEQYF.

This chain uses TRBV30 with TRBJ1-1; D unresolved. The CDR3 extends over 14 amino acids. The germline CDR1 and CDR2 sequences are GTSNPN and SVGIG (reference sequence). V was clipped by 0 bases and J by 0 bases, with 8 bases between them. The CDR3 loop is CAWSVSGLNTEAFF. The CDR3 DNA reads TGTGCCTGGAGTGTAAGCGGACTGAACACTGAAGCTTTCTTT.

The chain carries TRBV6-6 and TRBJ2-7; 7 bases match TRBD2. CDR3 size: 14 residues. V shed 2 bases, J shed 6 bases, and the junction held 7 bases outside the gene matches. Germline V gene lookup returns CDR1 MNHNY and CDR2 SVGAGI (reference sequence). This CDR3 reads CASSYLAGLSEQYF. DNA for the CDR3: TGTGCCAGCAGTTACCTTGCGGGACTAAGCGAGCAGTACTTC.

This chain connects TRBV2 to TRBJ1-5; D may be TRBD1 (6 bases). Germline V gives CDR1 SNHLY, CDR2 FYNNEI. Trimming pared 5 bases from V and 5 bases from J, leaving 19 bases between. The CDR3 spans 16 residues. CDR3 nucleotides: TGTGCCAGCAGTCCTGCAGGGGTCTCACTCGATCAGCCCCAGCATTTT. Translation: CASSPAGVSLDQPQHF. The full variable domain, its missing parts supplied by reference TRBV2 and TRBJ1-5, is EPEVTQTPSHQVTQMGQEVILRCVPISNHLYFYWYRQILGQKVEFLVSFYNNEISEKSEIFDDQFSVERPDGSNFTLKIRSTKLEDSAMYFCASSPAGVSLDQPQHFGDGTRLSIL.

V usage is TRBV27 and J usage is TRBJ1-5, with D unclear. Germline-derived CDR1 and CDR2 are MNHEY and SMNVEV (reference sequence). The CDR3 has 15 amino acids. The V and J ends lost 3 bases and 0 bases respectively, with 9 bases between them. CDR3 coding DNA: TGTGCCAGCAGTTTTACCGGTAATAGCAATCAGCCCCAGCATTTT. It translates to CASSFTGNSNQPQHF.

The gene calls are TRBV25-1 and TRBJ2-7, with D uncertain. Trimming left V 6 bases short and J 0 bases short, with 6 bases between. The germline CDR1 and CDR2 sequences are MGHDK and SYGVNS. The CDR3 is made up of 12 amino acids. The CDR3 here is CASSLSSYEQYF. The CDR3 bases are TGTGCCAGCAGCCTCAGCTCCTACGAGCAGTACTTC.

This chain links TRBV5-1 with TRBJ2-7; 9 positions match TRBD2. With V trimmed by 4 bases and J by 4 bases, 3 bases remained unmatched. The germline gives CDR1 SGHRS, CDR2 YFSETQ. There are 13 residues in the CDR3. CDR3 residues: CASSLTSGYEQYF. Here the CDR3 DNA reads TGCGCCAGCAGCCTGACTAGCGGATACGAGCAGTACTTC.

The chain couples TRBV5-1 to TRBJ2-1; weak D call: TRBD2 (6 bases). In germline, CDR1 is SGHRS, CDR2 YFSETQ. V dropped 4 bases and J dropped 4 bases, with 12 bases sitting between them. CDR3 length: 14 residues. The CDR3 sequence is CASSGTVIYNEQFF. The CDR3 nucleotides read TGCGCCAGCAGCGGGACTGTTATTTACAATGAGCAGTTCTTC.

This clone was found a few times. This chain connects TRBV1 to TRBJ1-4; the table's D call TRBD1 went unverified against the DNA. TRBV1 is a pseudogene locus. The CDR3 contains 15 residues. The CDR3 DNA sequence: TGCACCAGCAGCCAAGGCCGACAGCCTAATGAAAAACTGTTTTTT. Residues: CTSSQGRQPNEKLFF.

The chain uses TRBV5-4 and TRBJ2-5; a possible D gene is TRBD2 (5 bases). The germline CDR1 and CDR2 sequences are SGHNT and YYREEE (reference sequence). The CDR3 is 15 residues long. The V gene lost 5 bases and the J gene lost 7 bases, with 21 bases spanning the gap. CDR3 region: CASSPPGSIGGTQYF. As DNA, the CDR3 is TGTGCCAGCAGTCCCCCGGGCTCCATCGGAGGGACCCAGTACTTC.

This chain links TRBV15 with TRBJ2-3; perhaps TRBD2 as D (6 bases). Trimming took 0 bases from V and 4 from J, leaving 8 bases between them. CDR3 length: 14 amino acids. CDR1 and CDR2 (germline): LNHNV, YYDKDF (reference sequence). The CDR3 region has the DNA TGTGCCACCAGCAGAGAGGGGGGTCCAGATACGCAGTATTTT. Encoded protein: CATSREGGPDTQYF.

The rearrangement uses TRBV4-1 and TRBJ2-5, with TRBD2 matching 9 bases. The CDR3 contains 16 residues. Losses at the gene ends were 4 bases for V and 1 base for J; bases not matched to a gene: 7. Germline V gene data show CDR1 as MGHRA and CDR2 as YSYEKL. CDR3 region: CASSRFLAGAQETQYF. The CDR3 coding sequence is TGCGCCAGCAGCCGATTTTTAGCGGGAGCCCAAGAGACCCAGTACTTC.

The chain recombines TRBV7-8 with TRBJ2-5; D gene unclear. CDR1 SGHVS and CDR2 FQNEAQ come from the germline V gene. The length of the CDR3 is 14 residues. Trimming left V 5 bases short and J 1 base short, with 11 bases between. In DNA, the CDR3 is TGTGCCAGCAGCCCCCCAGATTCCCAAGAGACCCAGTACTTC. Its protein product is CASSPPDSQETQYF.